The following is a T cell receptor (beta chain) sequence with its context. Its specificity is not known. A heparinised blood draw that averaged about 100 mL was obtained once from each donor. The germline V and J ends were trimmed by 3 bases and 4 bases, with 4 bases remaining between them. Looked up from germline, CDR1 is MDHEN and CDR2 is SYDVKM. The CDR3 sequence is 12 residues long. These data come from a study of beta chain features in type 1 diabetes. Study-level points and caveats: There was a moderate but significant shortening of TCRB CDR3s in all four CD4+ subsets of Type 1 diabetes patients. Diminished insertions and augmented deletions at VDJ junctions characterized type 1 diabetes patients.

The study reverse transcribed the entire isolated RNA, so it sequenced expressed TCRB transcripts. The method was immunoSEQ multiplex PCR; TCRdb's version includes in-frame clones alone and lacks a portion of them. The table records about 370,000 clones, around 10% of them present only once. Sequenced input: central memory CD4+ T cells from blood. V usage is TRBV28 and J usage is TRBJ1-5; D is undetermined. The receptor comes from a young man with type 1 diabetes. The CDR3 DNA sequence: TGTGCCAGCAGTTTGTGGAATCAGCCCCAGCATTTT. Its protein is CASSLWNQPQHF. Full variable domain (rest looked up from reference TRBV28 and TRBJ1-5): DVKVTQSSRYLVKRTGEKVFLECVQDMDHENMFWYRQDPGLGLRLIYFSYDVKMKEKGDIPEGYSVSREKKERFSLILESASTNQTSMYLCASSLWNQPQHFGDGTRLSIL.